One TCR beta chain is described in this entry. No cognate antigen has been identified for it. The sample holds no much larger clone one base away, and base qualities are not on file. The CDR3 regions of human TCRbeta chains were subjected to immunosequencing. The authors processed their data as follows. TCRs in the repertoires were matched against a reference library of SARS-CoV-2-specific TCRs that had been generated with the MIRA antigen-specificity platform. Breadth meant the fraction of unique TCRs that were SARS-CoV-2-associated, whereas depth meant the fraction of total T cells that were SARS-CoV-2-associated. Each spike-specific TCR was assigned to its reactive spike region and to a CD4 or CD8 class using the MIRA data. Log10-transformed breadth and depth values were compared by one-way ANOVA with Sidak's multiple comparisons tests. TCRdb retrieved this table from immuneACCESS and kept in-frame rearrangements only. Not all clones are present; in checked studies, unresolved V genes account for under half, and no reason is known for the remainder. The V and J calls and clone size are taken from that table; D and trimming were inferred from the DNA. The sample includes around 190,000 clones, with roughly 92% observed a single time. The biggest ten clones account for 1.6% of the sample.

The entry originates in a study of T cell responses to AZD1222 COVID-19 vaccine (dated by TCRdb to about 2021). Regarding the complete study: TCR sequencing was performed for more than 230 trial participants, of whom about 200 were given two doses of AZD1222 and 26 were given two doses of MenACWY control vaccine. Trial participants were enrolled by age into subgroups of 18-55, 56-69 and 70-plus years, and about 150, 27 and 61 TCR-sequenced participants, respectively, were included in these subgroups.

Overall study outcomes, separate from this receptor: Conclusions about previously exposed vaccinees were limited because only six AZD1222 recipients were SARS-CoV-2 seropositive at baseline. Because no samples from the day 14 peak response were available, repertoires could be characterized only after the peak T cell response. Reportedly, almost half of the unique spike-specific TCRs recognized epitopes lying outside the regions that are mutated in the B.1.351 and B.1.1.7 variants. In the small 56-69-year group, the increase in depth fell short of significance, most likely because of low power. After two AZD1222 doses, spike-specific TCR breadth and depth were significantly higher than at day 0 and than in MenACWY recipients. CD4 TCRs associated with the vaccine covered the entire spike protein, and the dominant responses were in regions 160-218 and 743-854. Participants were mostly white British and included more females than males, and it was suggested by the authors that clonal diversity may have been underestimated.

The V end gives up 6 bases and the J end 2 bases, leaving 6 bases in the junction not matched to a gene. From the germline V gene, CDR1 is MNHEY and CDR2 is SVGAGI. The CDR3 spans 15 residues, from the cysteine through the phenylalanine. Just CDR3 DNA is preserved here, 45 bases in frame from base 1. Interpreted using the paper, the time point label stands for: about 28 days (+/-7) after the second vaccine dose. AZD1222 recipients given second doses at about 4 weeks or at about 12 weeks were pooled, since spike-specific TCR depth and breadth were not found to differ between the two schedules. Vaccinee samples were obtained from the UK trials COV001 and COV002, which included a single-blind randomized controlled phase 2/3 trial of AZD1222 (ChAdOx1 nCoV-19) in healthy adults. Trial participant PBMC samples were collected at day 0 and day 28 after the second dose for TCRbeta chain sequencing.

The receptor was derived from an adult who received the AZD1222 COVID-19 vaccine. The chain joins TRBV6-5 to TRBJ1-5, with TRBD1 identical over 8 junction bases. This specimen consisted of peripheral blood, obtained 28 days after the second AZD1222 dose. Here is the DNA: TGTGCCAGCAGATCCACAGGGGGAGGCAATCAGCCCCAGCATTTT. Translated, this is CASRSTGGGNQPQHF.